This T cell receptor beta chain was identified during a study of T cell changes during pregnancy in multiple sclerosis. The CDR3 has 18 residues. Trimming took 4 bases from V and 4 from J; bases not matched to a gene: 12. Germline CDR1 SGHTA, CDR2 FQGNSA. Repertoires were generated with immunoSEQ multiplex PCR, while TCRdb's copy carries only in-frame clones and drops some. The sample comprises fewer than 65,000 clones, roughly nine tenths of which are singletons, and over 2% rests with the top ten. The J gene is TRBJ2-6, the V gene TRBV7-2; 8 bases line up with TRBD1. This TCR came from a female donor in good health, enrolled as a control in a pregnancy study. The specimen comprised peripheral blood, sampled in the third trimester of pregnancy. As DNA, the CDR3 is TGTGCCAGCAGCTCACTGGACAGGGTAGGGGCGGGGGCCAACGTCCTGACTTTC. Translating it yields CASSSLDRVGAGANVLTF.